The 31 T cell receptor beta chains reported below all come from one sample, sequenced in a study of blood T cell repertoires in COVID-19 (dated by TCRdb to 2018 to 2020). The receptor library was made with the immunoSEQ multiplex PCR assay. This is the immuneACCESS table as TCRdb keeps it, with only in-frame sequences that have V and J called. A part of the clones is gone; compared with another copy, unresolved V genes explain less than half, and the rest is unexplained. The sample table shows more than 85,000 clones, and around 84% are seen once. Less than 5% of the sample is in the top ten clones. The sample taken for sequencing was peripheral blood. Every receptor here comes from a human donor in a cohort sampled during active COVID-19.

The genes are TRBV9 and TRBJ2-1, with 10 bases matching TRBD2. The CDR3 is 16 residues long. V gave up 4 bases and J gave up 7 bases; unmatched junction bases: 11. Germline V gene data show CDR1 as SGDLS and CDR2 as YYNGEE. In DNA, the CDR3 is TGTGCCAGCAGCATCAGCGGGGGGGCCGGCGGAAATGAGCAGTTCTTC. This sequence encodes CASSISGGAGGNEQFF.

The V gene is TRBV21-1, the J gene TRBJ2-5; no DNA check was done on the table's D call, TRBD2. TRBV21-1 is given as a pseudogene. This CDR3 has 19 amino acids. The CDR3 is CASSTGTSGPPHGEETQYF. CDR3 nucleotide sequence: TGTGCCAGCAGCACCGGGACTAGCGGGCCCCCCCACGGCGAGGAGACCCAGTACTTC.

The rearrangement joins TRBV4-1 to TRBJ2-1; possible D gene TRBD1, 5 bases. The CDR3 totals 18 residues. Trimming removed 0 bases at V and 0 bases at J, with 15 bases between. The germline V gene has CDR1 MGHRA and CDR2 YSYEKL. The CDR3 reads CASSQERTRVSSYNEQFF. CDR3 nucleotide sequence: TGCGCCAGCAGCCAAGAACGGACCAGGGTGAGCTCCTACAATGAGCAGTTCTTC.

This chain links TRBV7-2 with TRBJ1-1; TRBD1 matches at 7 bases. The CDR3 is made up of 15 amino acids. V was clipped by 5 bases and J by 1 base; unmatched bases: 7. The germline V gene has CDR1 SGHTA and CDR2 FQGNSA. For the CDR3, the DNA is TGTGCCAGCAGCCCTCAGGGACAGCCGAACACTGAAGCTTTCTTT. Protein product: CASSPQGQPNTEAFF.

The chain recombines TRBV5-1 with TRBJ2-7; weak D call: TRBD2 (6 bases). The CDR3 is made up of 14 amino acids. V shed 7 bases and J shed 3 bases, with 17 bases lying between them. Germline loops: CDR1 SGHRS, CDR2 YFSETQ. CDR3 region: CASRIGTAIYEQYF. For the CDR3, the DNA is TGCGCCAGCCGGATTGGGACTGCAATCTACGAGCAGTACTTC.

The chain carries TRBV4-1 and TRBJ2-6; maybe TRBD2 (5 bases). The ends were cut back, 6 bases at V and 3 bases at J, with 18 bases in the middle. The germline V gene encodes CDR1 MGHRA and CDR2 YSYEKL. The CDR3 is made up of 17 amino acids. CDR3 residues: CASSHGIGIGGANVLTF. The CDR3 nucleotides are TGCGCCAGCAGTCACGGGATCGGAATCGGTGGGGCCAACGTCCTGACTTTC.

The chain uses TRBV28 and TRBJ1-5; D might be TRBD1 (5 bases). Germline V lookup: CDR1 MDHEN, CDR2 SYDVKM. V was shortened by 1 base and J by 5 bases, with 15 bases between the two germline ends. This CDR3 is 16 amino acids long. CDR3 in DNA: TGTGCCAGCAGTTTATATGGGGCGGGGCTGTATCAGCCCCAGCATTTT. Translating gives CASSLYGAGLYQPQHF.

The table lists this clone with a count of one. The rearrangement joins TRBV18 to TRBJ2-5, with 7 bases fitting TRBD1. The junction had 3 bases not matched to a gene; V was cut back by 4 bases and J by 4 bases. Germline CDR1 and CDR2: KGHSH and LQKENI. CDR3 length: 13 amino acids. DNA of the CDR3: TGTGCCAGCTCACTCCGGGACAGAGAGACCCAGTACTTC. It is translated as CASSLRDRETQYF.

J is TRBJ2-7 and V is TRBV7-9; no reliable D call. Trimming took off 5 bases at V and 4 bases at J, with 15 bases between the two ends. This CDR3 is 14 amino acids long. CDR1 SEHNR and CDR2 FQNEAQ come from the germline V gene (reference sequence). CDR3 loop: CASSPSTQTYEQYF. The CDR3 region has the DNA TGTGCCAGCAGCCCGAGTACCCAGACTTACGAGCAGTACTTC.

The V call is TRBV6-2 or TRBV6-3, the J call TRBJ2-7; D unclear. Germline CDR1 reads MNHEY; CDR2 reads SVGEGT. Trimming pared 0 bases from V and 4 bases from J, leaving 4 bases between. The CDR3 is made up of 12 amino acids. The CDR3 DNA is TGTGCCAGCAGTTACTCCCTTTACGAGCAGTACTTC. It encodes CASSYSLYEQYF.

The V and J genes are TRBV11-3 and TRBJ2-7; TRBD2 aligns across 9 bases. J was trimmed by 2 bases and V by 2 bases; bases with no gene match: 1. There are 14 residues in the CDR3. Germline loops: CDR1 SGHNT, CDR2 YENEEA. The CDR3 protein is CASSLIAGAYEQYF. The CDR3 nucleotides read TGTGCCAGCAGCTTAATAGCGGGAGCCTACGAGCAGTACTTC.

The chain combines TRBV4-1 with TRBJ2-5; D is undetermined. The V gene's germline CDR1 is MGHRA and CDR2 YSYEKL. The V gene lost 0 bases and the J gene lost 5 bases, with 10 bases spanning the gap. The CDR3 is made up of 14 amino acids. This CDR3 is CASSQDYSWETQYF. CDR3 DNA sequence: TGCGCCAGCAGCCAAGATTATAGCTGGGAGACCCAGTACTTC.

The chain combines TRBV5-1 with TRBJ2-3, with 11 positions matching TRBD2. J gave up 2 bases and V 7 bases, and 15 bases lay outside the gene matches. Germline V gene sequence: CDR1 SGHRS, CDR2 YFSETQ. The CDR3 consists of 18 residues. CDR3 region: CASAPGTSGVTATDTQYF. The CDR3 coding sequence is TGCGCCAGCGCACCCGGGACTAGCGGAGTCACTGCCACAGATACGCAGTATTTT.

On this clone: Germline is not matched at one junction end, which may reflect a read error. J is TRBJ1-3 and V is TRBV28, with a possible D match to TRBD1 (6 bases). The germline V gene encodes CDR1 MDHEN and CDR2 SYDVKM. The CDR3 has 17 amino acids. CDR3 loop: CANSLRLGQLSGNTIYF. DNA of the CDR3: TGTGCCAACAGTTTAAGGTTGGGACAACTTTCTGGAAACACCATATATTTT.

The chain joins TRBV28 to TRBJ1-2, with D hard to call. The V end was cut by 2 bases, the J end by 4 bases, with 5 bases between. This CDR3 is built from 12 residues. The V gene's germline CDR1 is MDHEN and CDR2 SYDVKM. This CDR3 is CASSLHGYGYTF. CDR3 DNA sequence: TGTGCCAGCAGTTTACACGGCTATGGCTACACCTTC.

This sequence joins TRBV7-9 and TRBJ1-5; D unclear. Germline CDR1 SEHNR, CDR2 FQNEAQ (reference sequence). The V end was cut by 1 base, the J end by 0 bases, with 10 bases between. CDR3 length: 16 amino acids. The CDR3: CASSLGRGDSNQPQHF. CDR3 bases: TGTGCCAGCAGCTTAGGTCGGGGAGATAGCAATCAGCCCCAGCATTTT.

This chain links TRBV2 with TRBJ1-2; D ambiguous. V was trimmed by 5 bases and J by 1 base, leaving 5 bases between them. This CDR3 spans 12 amino acids. Germline lookup yields CDR1 SNHLY and CDR2 FYNNEI. CDR3 residues: CASSTRNYGYTF. The CDR3 DNA reads as TGTGCCAGCAGTACACGTAACTATGGCTACACCTTC.

The chain is built from TRBV5-4 and TRBJ2-7, with 12 bases fitting TRBD2. The CDR3 is made up of 15 amino acids. Germline loops: CDR1 SGHNT, CDR2 YYREEE (reference sequence). V shed 4 bases, J shed 2 bases, and the junction held 4 bases outside the gene matches. CDR3 DNA: TGTGCCAGCAGCCGCCCTAGCGGGGGGGCCTACGAGCAGTACTTC. This gives the protein CASSRPSGGAYEQYF. The full variable domain, completed using reference TRBV5-4 and TRBJ2-7, is ETGVTQSPTHLIKTRGQQVTLRCSSQSGHNTVSWYQQALGQGPQFIFQYYREEENGRGNFPPRFSGLQFPNYSSELNVNALELDDSALYLCASSRPSGGAYEQYFGPGTRLTVT.

The chain links TRBV18 to TRBJ1-5; 7 nucleotides align to TRBD1. CDR1 and CDR2 from the germline V gene are KGHSH and LQKENI. CDR3 size: 16 residues. V lost 4 bases to trimming and J lost 2 bases; unmatched junction nucleotides: 8. The CDR3 region has the DNA TGTGCCAGCTCACGCTCCACAGGGGAAGGCAATCAGCCCCAGCATTTT. This gives the protein CASSRSTGEGNQPQHF.

The genes are TRBV5-1 and TRBJ2-7; TRBD1 aligns across 7 bases. This CDR3 has 16 residues. CDR1 is SGHRS, CDR2 YFSETQ, per germline. The trim removed 4 bases at V and 3 bases at J, leaving 13 bases unmatched. The CDR3 protein is CASSPGTAAFDYEQYF. The DNA of the CDR3 is TGCGCCAGCAGCCCCGGGACAGCCGCCTTTGACTACGAGCAGTACTTC.

The CDR3 spells CASSEPRRSGYTF. CDR3 bases: TGTGCCAGCAGTGAGCCCCGGAGGTCTGGCTACACCTTC. The chain recombines TRBV6-1 with TRBJ1-2; D is undetermined. This CDR3 has 13 amino acids. The germline V gene encodes CDR1 MNHNS and CDR2 SASEGT. Deletions cut 3 bases from V and 7 bases from J, with 12 bases between.

The chain carries TRBV28 and TRBJ1-6, with D tentatively TRBD1 (5 bases). From germline, CDR1 is MDHEN and CDR2 SYDVKM. V was cut by 5 bases and J by 10 bases, with 15 bases left in between. The length of the CDR3 is 14 residues. In nucleotides, the CDR3 is TGTGCCAGCAGTGGGGCGGCTACTTGGTCACCCCTCCACTTT. This codes for CASSGAATWSPLHF. Combining the CDR3 with reference TRBV28 and TRBJ1-6 gives the whole variable domain DVKVTQSSRYLVKRTGEKVFLECVQDMDHENMFWYRQDPGLGLRLIYFSYDVKMKEKGDIPEGYSVSREKKERFSLILESASTNQTSMYLCASSGAATWSPLHFGNGTRLTVT.

The genes are TRBV7-8 and TRBJ1-4; 7 nucleotides agree with TRBD1. Germline CDR1 and CDR2: SGHVS and FQNEAQ. Trimming took 5 bases from V and 7 from J; bases not matched to a gene: 10. This CDR3 has 15 residues. In DNA, the CDR3 is TGTGCCAGCAGCGCGTACCGACAGGGTGGTGAAAAACTGTTTTTT. This codes for CASSAYRQGGEKLFF.

This chain links TRBV5-1 with TRBJ2-3, with 9 nucleotides matching TRBD1. The trim removed 3 bases at V and 1 base at J, leaving 3 bases unmatched. The germline V gene has CDR1 SGHRS and CDR2 YFSETQ. This CDR3 region has 15 residues. CDR3 nucleotides: TGCGCCAGCAGCTACAGGACAGGGGGCACAGATACGCAGTATTTT. Residues: CASSYRTGGTDTQYF. Combining the CDR3 with reference TRBV5-1 and TRBJ2-3 gives the whole variable domain KAGVTQTPRYLIKTRGQQVTLSCSPISGHRSVSWYQQTPGQGLQFLFEYFSETQRNKGNFPGRFSGRQFSNSRSEMNVSTLELGDSALYLCASSYRTGGTDTQYFGPGTRLTVL.

The chain links TRBV2 to TRBJ1-1, with TRBD1 as a possible D gene (6 bases). Germline V gene sequence: CDR1 SNHLY, CDR2 FYNNEI. This CDR3 region has 13 residues. The germline V and J ends were trimmed by 4 bases and 2 bases, with 8 bases remaining between them. Here the CDR3 reads CASSGDINTEAFF. CDR3 DNA sequence: TGTGCCAGCAGTGGGGACATTAACACTGAAGCTTTCTTT.

This clone was picked up one time. The chain uses TRBV24-1 and TRBJ1-4; TRBD1 aligns across 10 bases. Germline V gene data show CDR1 as KGHDR and CDR2 as SFDVKD. The CDR3 loop spans 16 amino acids. V shed 3 bases and J 6 bases; nucleotides not matched to a gene: 6. The CDR3: CATSDSRGTGDEKLFF. In nucleotides, the CDR3 is TGTGCCACCAGTGATAGCCGGGGGACAGGGGATGAAAAACTGTTTTTT.

This sequence joins TRBV2 and TRBJ2-7, with D possibly being TRBD1 (6 bases). The CDR3 sequence is 14 residues long. Germline V gene data show CDR1 as SNHLY and CDR2 as FYNNEI. Trimming removed 7 bases at V and 2 bases at J, with 15 bases between. Here the CDR3 reads CASKLGAATYEQYF. CDR3 sequence (DNA): TGTGCCAGCAAGTTGGGGGCAGCAACCTACGAGCAGTACTTC.

This clone is a singleton in its sample. The rearrangement uses TRBV7-9 and TRBJ2-5, with no clear D. The V gene lost 4 bases and the J gene lost 1 base, with 4 bases spanning the gap. This CDR3 has 12 residues. Germline lookup yields CDR1 SEHNR and CDR2 FQNEAQ (reference sequence). The CDR3 nucleotides read TGTGCCAGCAGCTCAGTCCAAGAGACCCAGTACTTC. Amino acids: CASSSVQETQYF.

V gene TRBV6-6 combines with J gene TRBJ2-1; D perhaps matches TRBD2 (6 bases). Germline-derived CDR1 and CDR2 are MNHNY and SVGAGI (reference sequence). The CDR3 sequence is 13 residues long. V lost 6 bases and J lost 2, with 8 bases in between. The CDR3 loop is CASSAGPYNEQFF. The CDR3 nucleotides read TGTGCCAGCAGCGCGGGACCCTACAATGAGCAGTTCTTC.

CDR3 coding DNA: TGTGCCAGCAGTTCCTACAGGAGACGCACAGATACGCAGTATTTT. Protein: CASSSYRRRTDTQYF. This chain joins TRBV6-2 or TRBV6-3 and TRBJ2-3; D may be TRBD1 (5 bases). Germline V gene sequence: CDR1 MNHEY, CDR2 SVGEGT. This CDR3 has 15 residues. V was pared by 4 bases and J by 1 base, with 12 bases between.

The chain uses TRBV5-5 and TRBJ1-3; TRBD1 might be the D (6 bases). Trimming removed 0 bases from V and 2 bases from J, with 12 bases in between. This CDR3 is 16 amino acids long. The germline gives CDR1 SGHKS, CDR2 YYEKEE (reference sequence). The CDR3 sequence is CASSLAGTGTGNTIYF. DNA of the CDR3: TGTGCCAGCAGCTTGGCAGGCACAGGGACTGGAAACACCATATATTTT.